This is a list of T cell receptor beta chains from one sample in a study of spatial heterogeneity in lung cancer. TCRdb called the 5' RACE reads again in MiXCR, with one record for every CDR3 protein. Among tens of thousands of distinct CDR3 sequences listed, 5.2% were seen once. The sequencing here drew on PBMCs, taken at surgery. The source is a female donor with early-stage non-small cell lung cancer. The CDR3 runs from the conserved cysteine through the conserved F or W. The D gene is left open where the match is weak. Only part of the rows carry a size: once, few, many, or a class if the clone is expanded.

j_call	clone_size	v_call	d_call	cdr3_aa	cdr3_nt
TRBJ1-1	many	TRBV9	TRBD1	CASSILDRATEAFF	TGTGCCAGCAGCATACTAGACAGGGCCACTGAAGCTTTCTTT
TRBJ2-7	-	TRBV25-1	-	CASSRDSGYEQYF	TGTGCCAGCAGTAGGGACTCGGGCTACGAGCAGTACTTC
TRBJ2-2	many	TRBV24-1	TRBD1	CATSPDEGQGETGELFF	TGTGCCACCAGTCCTGACGAGGGACAGGGGGAAACCGGGGAGCTGTTTTTT
TRBJ2-7	many	TRBV6-5	TRBD2	CASSLLAGEIPQKYEQYF	TGTGCCAGCAGCCTACTAGCGGGGGAGATTCCCCAAAAATACGAGCAGTACTTC
TRBJ1-2	many	TRBV28	-	CASSLSISSYGYTF	TGTGCCAGCAGTTTAAGTATTTCGAGCTATGGCTACACCTTC
TRBJ1-6	many	TRBV4-1	TRBD1	CASSHRDRGMSAPLHF	TGCGCCAGCAGCCACCGGGACAGGGGGATGTCGGCACCCCTCCACTTT
TRBJ2-3	many	TRBV9	TRBD2	CASSVGSSGGLPTDTQYF	TGTGCCAGCAGCGTAGGAAGTAGCGGGGGGCTGCCCACAGATACGCAGTATTTT
TRBJ1-6	-	TRBV7-2	TRBD1	CASSLESVTGRNSPLHF	TGTGCCAGCAGCTTAGAATCGGTGACAGGGCGAAATTCACCCCTCCACTTT
TRBJ1-2	many	TRBV11-2	-	CASSFTGNYGYTF	TGTGCCAGCAGCTTTACGGGGAACTATGGCTACACCTTC
TRBJ2-3	many	TRBV15	TRBD1	CATSREAGTVTDTQYF	TGTGCCACCAGCAGAGAGGCCGGGACAGTCACAGATACGCAGTATTTT
TRBJ2-1	-	TRBV18	-	CASSPLLLNEQFF	TGTGCCAGCTCACCACTCCTCCTCAATGAGCAGTTCTTC
TRBJ1-4	many	TRBV4-2	-	CASSQLGAVNEKLFF	TGTGCCAGCAGCCAGTTAGGGGCAGTTAATGAAAAACTGTTTTTT
TRBJ1-5	many	TRBV9	TRBD1	CASSVTGGSNQPQHF	TGTGCCAGCAGCGTAACAGGGGGGAGCAATCAGCCCCAGCATTTT
TRBJ2-3	many	TRBV12-3/TRBV12-4	-	CASSLGGNTDTQYF	TGTGCCAGCAGTTTAGGGGGTAATACAGATACGCAGTATTTT